The T cell receptor (beta chain) described here comes from a study of control samples from healthy donors and cancer patients. Repertoires were generated with immunoSEQ multiplex PCR, while TCRdb's copy carries only in-frame clones and drops some. The table has roughly 120,000 clones, around 90% seen once. CDR3 length: 14 residues. Germline V gene data show CDR1 as SGHNT and CDR2 as YYREEE (reference sequence). The V gene lost 4 bases and the J gene lost 8 bases, with 18 bases spanning the gap. The sequenced material came from blood. The origin of this receptor is a man aged 50-59 years in good health. The chain has TRBV5-4 and TRBJ1-2; a weak D match, TRBD1 (5 bases). The CDR3 spells CASSREGTLYGYTF. The CDR3 nucleotides read TGTGCCAGCAGCAGGGAGGGGACCCTGTACGGCTACACCTTC.